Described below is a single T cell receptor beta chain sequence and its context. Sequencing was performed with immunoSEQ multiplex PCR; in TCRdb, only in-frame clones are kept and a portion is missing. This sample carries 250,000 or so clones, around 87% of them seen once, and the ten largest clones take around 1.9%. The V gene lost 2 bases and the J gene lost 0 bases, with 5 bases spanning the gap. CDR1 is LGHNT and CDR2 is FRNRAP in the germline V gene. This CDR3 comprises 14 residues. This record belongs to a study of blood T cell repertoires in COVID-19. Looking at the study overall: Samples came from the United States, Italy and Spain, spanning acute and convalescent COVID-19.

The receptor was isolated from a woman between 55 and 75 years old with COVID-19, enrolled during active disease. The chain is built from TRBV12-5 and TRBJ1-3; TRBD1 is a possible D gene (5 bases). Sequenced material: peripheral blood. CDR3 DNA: TGTGCTAGTGGTTTGCAGGGCTCTGGAAACACCATATATTTT. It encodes CASGLQGSGNTIYF.